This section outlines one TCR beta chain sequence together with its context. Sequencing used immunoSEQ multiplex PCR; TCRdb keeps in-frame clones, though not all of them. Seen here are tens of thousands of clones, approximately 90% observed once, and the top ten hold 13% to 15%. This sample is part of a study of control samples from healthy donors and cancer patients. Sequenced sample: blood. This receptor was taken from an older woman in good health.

CDR3 sequence reads: CASSLAGREGHGYTF. CDR3 nucleotides: TGCGCCAGCAGCTTGGCCGGGAGAGAGGGGCATGGCTACACCTTC. The chain has TRBV5-1 and TRBJ1-2, with a weak D call TRBD1 (5 bases). Looked up from germline, CDR1 is SGHRS and CDR2 is YFSETQ. The CDR3 sequence is 15 residues long. V shed 0 bases and J shed 6 bases, with 15 bases lying between them.